The 32 T cell receptor beta chains reported below all come from one sample, sequenced in a study of type 1 regulatory T cells. Their antigens remain unidentified. Using its own MiXCR run on the reads, TCRdb lists one record per CDR3 protein. Among about 67,000 distinct CDR3 sequences, approximately 50% were seen once, and the ten largest hold roughly 2.2%. The source material was cultured non-Tr1 T cells, either the whole culture or a sorted T cell fraction (not recorded which). The source is a human donor in good health.

This clonotype was recorded only once. The genes are TRBV7-9 and TRBJ1-5, with 9 bases lining up with TRBD1. The V gene end was trimmed by 2 bases and the J gene end by 2 bases; junction bases not matched to a gene: 10. The CDR3 sequence is 18 residues long. The germline gives CDR1 SEHNR, CDR2 FQNEAQ (reference sequence). CDR3 sequence: CASSLRVDRGKGNQPQHF. CDR3 nucleotides: TGTGCCAGCAGCTTAAGGGTCGACAGGGGGAAGGGCAATCAGCCCCAGCATTTT.

This clonotype was seen a few times. V is TRBV2 and J is TRBJ2-1; 8 bases map to TRBD2. J lost 4 bases, V lost 3 bases, and 2 bases had no gene match. Per the germline V gene, CDR1 is SNHLY and CDR2 is FYNNEI. The CDR3 extends over 14 amino acids. The CDR3 protein is CASSESSGYNEQFF. The CDR3 nucleotides are TGTGCCAGCAGTGAGTCTAGCGGGTACAATGAGCAGTTCTTC.

V gene TRBV7-2 combines with J gene TRBJ2-7; tentative D call: TRBD2 (5 bases). CDR1 is SGHTA and CDR2 is FQGNSA in the germline V gene. V was trimmed by 1 base and J by 12 bases, leaving 16 bases between them. The CDR3 extends over 13 amino acids. This CDR3 is CASSLEKGRRGYF. CDR3 nucleotides: TGTGCCAGCAGCTTAGAGAAGGGCCGTCGGGGGTACTTC.

The chain recombines TRBV20-1 with TRBJ2-2; D perhaps matches TRBD1 (6 bases). This CDR3 region has 16 residues. In germline, CDR1 is DFQATT, CDR2 SNEGSKA (reference sequence). Trimming pared 6 bases from V and 6 bases from J, leaving 23 bases between. CDR3 nucleotide sequence: TGCAGTGCCCGGAGAATACAGGGTGTGAGGGCCGGGGAGCTGTTTTTT. Protein: CSARRIQGVRAGELFF.

This clonotype was seen only a few times. The chain couples TRBV7-9 to TRBJ2-7, with TRBD2 as a possible D gene (5 bases). The germline CDR1 and CDR2 sequences are SEHNR and FQNEAQ (reference sequence). V was clipped by 2 bases and J by 2 bases, with 13 bases between them. This CDR3 is 15 amino acids long. CDR3 DNA: TGTGCCAGCAGCTTATGGAGTGTCGGGGCCTACGAGCAGTACTTC. Amino acids: CASSLWSVGAYEQYF.

This clonotype was detected only a few times. The rearrangement links TRBV12-3 or TRBV12-4 to TRBJ2-2, with TRBD1 identical over 9 bases. The CDR3 is 13 residues long. In DNA, the CDR3 is TGTGCAACAGGGGGCGCAGACACCGGGGAGCTGTTTTTT. Amino acids: CATGGADTGELFF.

In its sample, this clonotype was seen many times. This chain joins TRBV15 and TRBJ2-1; D is perhaps TRBD1 (6 bases). The length of the CDR3 is 14 residues. The V end was cut by 5 bases, the J end by 6 bases, with 14 bases between. Looked up from germline, CDR1 is LNHNV and CDR2 is YYDKDF (reference sequence). CDR3 sequence: CATSSGASRNEQFF. The CDR3 DNA follows: TGTGCCACCAGCTCAGGGGCCTCGCGCAATGAGCAGTTCTTC.

This clonotype was seen a few times. This sequence joins TRBV12-3 or TRBV12-4 and TRBJ1-6; D gene uncertain. Deletions cut 3 bases from V and 7 bases from J, with 4 bases between. The CDR3 contains 12 residues. The CDR3 region is CASSLKNSPLHF. CDR3 bases: TGTGCCAGCAGTTTGAAGAATTCACCCCTCCACTTT.

The rearrangement uses TRBV7-2 and TRBJ1-5; 8 positions match TRBD1. The trim removed 8 bases at V and 3 bases at J, leaving 6 bases unmatched. This CDR3 spans 14 amino acids. Germline CDR1 and CDR2: SGHTA and FQGNSA. The CDR3 spells CASAVTGDNQPQHF. The CDR3 nucleotides read TGTGCCAGCGCGGTGACAGGGGACAATCAGCCCCAGCATTTT.

The count of this clonotype is one. The chain recombines TRBV20-1 with TRBJ2-7, with a possible D match to TRBD2 (6 bases). This CDR3 region has 16 residues. The V gene's germline CDR1 is DFQATT and CDR2 SNEGSKA (reference sequence). V shed 0 bases and J shed 7 bases, with 22 bases lying between them. CDR3 loop: CSARDPSGREDTEQYF. In DNA form, the CDR3 reads TGCAGTGCTAGAGACCCCAGCGGCAGGGAGGATACTGAGCAGTACTTC.

The chain's CDR3 is CASSLIGTSYNEQFF. CDR3 sequence (DNA): TGTGCCAGCAGTTTAATCGGAACTTCCTACAATGAGCAGTTCTTC. J is TRBJ2-1 and V is TRBV28, with no clear D. V lost 2 bases, J lost 1 base, and 9 bases lay in between. The CDR3 sequence is 15 residues long. CDR1 is MDHEN, CDR2 SYDVKM, per germline.

J is TRBJ1-1 and V is TRBV7-9, with no clear D. V was clipped by 4 bases and J by 0 bases, with 6 bases between them. This CDR3 spans 13 amino acids. Germline values: CDR1 SEHNR, CDR2 FQNEAQ (reference sequence). The DNA of the CDR3 is TGTGCCAGCAGCTCCAACTTGAACACTGAAGCTTTCTTT. Its protein product is CASSSNLNTEAFF. The whole variable domain, remainder taken from reference TRBV7-9 and TRBJ1-1, is DTGVSQNPRHKITKRGQNVTFRCDPISEHNRLYWYRQTLGQGPEFLTYFQNEAQLEKSRLLSDRFSAERPKGSFSTLEIQRTEQGDSAMYLCASSSNLNTEAFFGQGTRLTVV.

The chain employs TRBV13 and TRBJ1-5; D call uncertain. Trimming pared 0 bases from V and 3 bases from J, leaving 9 bases between. CDR3 length equals 15 residues. CDR1 is PRHDT and CDR2 is FYEKMQ in the germline V gene (reference sequence). The CDR3 loop reads CASSLGTNFNQPQHF. CDR3 DNA: TGTGCCAGCAGCTTAGGGACAAACTTCAATCAGCCCCAGCATTTT.

This chain joins TRBV20-1 and TRBJ1-2; possible D gene TRBD1, 6 bases. This CDR3 contains 14 residues. In germline, CDR1 is DFQATT, CDR2 SNEGSKA (reference sequence). Trimming pared 6 bases from V and 8 bases from J, leaving 22 bases between. CDR3 loop: CSARSDSTNAGYTF. The CDR3 nucleotides are TGCAGTGCAAGATCGGACAGTACCAATGCGGGCTACACCTTC.

The CDR3 sequence: CASSQDVRGGVDEQFF. CDR3 bases: TGTGCCAGCAGCCAAGATGTGCGGGGGGGCGTCGATGAGCAGTTCTTC. The rearrangement links TRBV3-1 to TRBJ2-1; 9 nucleotides line up with TRBD2. CDR1 is LGHDT and CDR2 is YNNKEL in the germline V gene (reference sequence). The CDR3 is 16 residues long. With V trimmed by 0 bases and J by 8 bases, 8 bases remained unmatched.

This sequence joins TRBV5-1 and TRBJ2-7, with 7 positions matching TRBD1. Trimming at V came to 1 base and at J to 3 bases, leaving 7 bases not matched to a gene. Germline V gives CDR1 SGHRS, CDR2 YFSETQ. This CDR3 spans 15 amino acids. The CDR3 DNA reads TGCGCCAGCAGCTTGCACGGGACAGATGACTACGAGCAGTACTTC. Protein sequence: CASSLHGTDDYEQYF.

The chain carries TRBV29-1 and TRBJ1-2; 7 nucleotides line up with TRBD1. The germline gives CDR1 SQVTM, CDR2 ANQGSEA. The CDR3 is 15 residues long. The V segment lost 6 bases and the J segment 6 bases; nucleotides outside the gene matches: 16. The CDR3 spells CSVHKGVGGKNGYTF. The CDR3 DNA sequence: TGCAGCGTCCATAAAGGGGTAGGGGGCAAAAATGGCTACACCTTC.

The CDR3 bases are TGTGCCTGGGCAAGCGGGAAGGTCCCTGAAGCTTTCTTT. Translating gives CAWASGKVPEAFF. The rearrangement uses TRBV30 and TRBJ1-1; no firm D call. Trimming took off 5 bases at V and 6 bases at J, with 16 bases between the two ends. The CDR3 runs 13 residues. The V gene's germline CDR1 is GTSNPN and CDR2 SVGIG (reference sequence).

The chain recombines TRBV5-1 with TRBJ2-1; tentatively, D is TRBD2 (7 bases). Per the germline V gene, CDR1 is SGHRS and CDR2 is YFSETQ. Trimming pared 9 bases from V and 5 bases from J, leaving 24 bases between. The CDR3 has 16 amino acids. The CDR3 is CATPRGLSWRNNEQFF. Written as DNA, the CDR3 is TGCGCCACCCCGCGGGGGCTATCCTGGAGGAACAATGAGCAGTTCTTC.

V gene TRBV10-3 combines with J gene TRBJ2-5, with 9 positions matching TRBD1. The CDR3 is 15 amino acids. J lost 7 bases, V lost 4 bases, and 10 bases had no gene match. The germline gives CDR1 ENHRY, CDR2 SYGVKD. CDR3 loop: CAISAGDRATGTQYF. In DNA, the CDR3 is TGTGCCATCAGTGCGGGGGACAGGGCCACCGGGACCCAGTACTTC.

This chain joins TRBV3-1 and TRBJ2-2; 9 positions agree with TRBD2. The CDR3 has 16 amino acids. Trimming cost V 4 bases and J 4 bases; bases outside gene matches: 7. Germline loops: CDR1 LGHDT, CDR2 YNNKEL (reference sequence). The CDR3 reads CASSPTERGVTGELFF. CDR3 nucleotides: TGTGCCAGCAGCCCTACCGAGCGGGGGGTCACCGGGGAGCTGTTTTTT.

The chain has TRBV11-1 and TRBJ1-6, with D unresolved. V lost 5 bases and J lost 7, with 12 bases in between. CDR1 and CDR2 (germline): SGHAT, FQDESV (reference sequence). This CDR3 is 14 amino acids long. CDR3 sequence reads: CASSPAGSNSPLHF. The CDR3 region has the DNA TGTGCCAGCAGCCCGGCAGGCTCGAATTCACCCCTCCACTTT.

There are a few counts of this clonotype. The chain combines TRBV20-1 with TRBJ1-1; D is undetermined. V was shortened by 5 bases and J by 1 base, with 8 bases between the two germline ends. CDR3 length: 12 amino acids. CDR1 and CDR2 from the germline V gene are DFQATT and SNEGSKA (reference sequence). The CDR3 loop is CSARSGNTEAFF. The CDR3 bases are TGCAGTGCTCGGTCGGGGAACACTGAAGCTTTCTTT.

The rearrangement links TRBV28 to TRBJ1-2; 7 nucleotides agree with TRBD1. The CDR3 totals 17 residues. Germline V lookup: CDR1 MDHEN, CDR2 SYDVKM. V trimming: 2 bases; J trimming: 2 bases; junction bases outside the gene matches: 11. CDR3 amino acids: CASSLQGGQPANYGYTF. CDR3 coding DNA: TGTGCCAGCAGTTTACAGGGGGGACAGCCCGCGAACTATGGCTACACCTTC.

This clonotype is medium-sized. The V call is TRBV5-5, the J call TRBJ1-5; 8 nucleotides agree with TRBD1. The CDR3 consists of 17 residues. Losses at the gene ends were 0 bases for V and 0 bases for J; bases not matched to a gene: 5. Looked up from germline, CDR1 is SGHKS and CDR2 is YYEKEE (reference sequence). CDR3 loop: CASSLASGGYSNQPQHF. The DNA of the CDR3 is TGTGCCAGCAGCTTGGCCTCAGGGGGCTATAGCAATCAGCCCCAGCATTTT.

This chain uses TRBV2 with TRBJ1-5, with 8 bases aligning to TRBD1. The CDR3 totals 14 residues. V lost 11 bases, J lost 1 base, and 7 bases stayed unmatched. The germline V gene encodes CDR1 SNHLY and CDR2 FYNNEI. DNA of the CDR3: TGTGCCTCGAACAGGGGGGAGAGCAATCAGCCCCAGCATTTT. It translates to CASNRGESNQPQHF.

The chain recombines TRBV7-9 with TRBJ1-4; 10 bases map to TRBD1. This CDR3 is 14 amino acids long. The V gene's germline CDR1 is SEHNR and CDR2 FQNEAQ (reference sequence). V trimming: 3 bases; J trimming: 7 bases; junction bases outside the gene matches: 2. The CDR3 protein is CASSFGDRGEKLFF. For the CDR3, the DNA is TGTGCCAGCAGCTTTGGGGACAGGGGTGAAAAACTGTTTTTT.

The chain recombines TRBV30 with TRBJ2-2; D unclear. The CDR3 runs 15 residues. Germline V gene data show CDR1 as GTSNPN and CDR2 as SVGIG (reference sequence). V lost 2 bases, J lost 6 bases, and 16 bases lay in between. In DNA form, the CDR3 reads TGTGCCTGGAGTAAAAAGGGCTTAGGAGCCGGGGAGCTGTTTTTT. Translating gives CAWSKKGLGAGELFF.

This clonotype was observed a few times. The genes are TRBV6-1 and TRBJ1-5; 11 bases are a match to TRBD1. Trimming removed 6 bases from V and 8 bases from J; junction bases left unmatched: 3. The CDR3 is made up of 13 amino acids. CDR1 and CDR2 (germline): MNHNS, SASEGT. Written as DNA, the CDR3 is TGTGCCAGCAGGAGGGACAGGGGGGAGCCCCAGCATTTT. This sequence encodes CASRRDRGEPQHF.

This clonotype was counted between two and nine times. The CDR3 protein is CSARTAGTGPYEQYF. The CDR3 DNA is TGCAGTGCTAGAACCGCCGGGACTGGCCCCTACGAGCAGTACTTC. This sequence joins TRBV20-1 and TRBJ2-7, with a tentative D call TRBD2 (6 bases). CDR3 length equals 15 residues. Trimming took off 2 bases at V and 2 bases at J, with 16 bases between the two ends. CDR1 DFQATT and CDR2 SNEGSKA come from the germline V gene (reference sequence).

By frequency in the sample, this clonotype is medium-sized. This chain joins TRBV7-8 and TRBJ2-2; D uncertain. The CDR3 spans 12 residues. Germline assignment: CDR1 SGHVS and CDR2 FQNEAQ. Trimming took off 5 bases at V and 6 bases at J, with 7 bases between the two ends. The CDR3 sequence: CASSPVSGELFF. Here the CDR3 DNA reads TGTGCCAGCAGCCCTGTCTCCGGGGAGCTGTTTTTT.

The CDR3 region has the DNA TGTGCCAGCAGTCGGCGGAGGGGCCCCTACGAGCAGTACTTC. It translates to CASSRRRGPYEQYF. The chain couples TRBV12-3 or TRBV12-4 to TRBJ2-7; the D gene is possibly TRBD2 (6 bases). CDR3 size: 14 residues. The V end lost 5 bases, the J end lost 2 bases, and 13 bases lay between the germline ends.